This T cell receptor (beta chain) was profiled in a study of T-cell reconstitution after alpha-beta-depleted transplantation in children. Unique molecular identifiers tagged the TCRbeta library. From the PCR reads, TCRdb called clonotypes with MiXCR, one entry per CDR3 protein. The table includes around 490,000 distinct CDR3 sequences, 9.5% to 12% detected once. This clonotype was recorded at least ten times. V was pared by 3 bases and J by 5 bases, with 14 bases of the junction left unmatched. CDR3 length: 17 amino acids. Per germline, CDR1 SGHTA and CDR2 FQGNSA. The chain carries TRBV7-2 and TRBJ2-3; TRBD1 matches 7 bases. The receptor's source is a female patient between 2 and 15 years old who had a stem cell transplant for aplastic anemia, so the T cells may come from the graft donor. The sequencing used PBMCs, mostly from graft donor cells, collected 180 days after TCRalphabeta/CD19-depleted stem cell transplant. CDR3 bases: TGTGCCAGCAGCTTCACTCTGACAGGGATTTTCAGAGATACGCAGTATTTT. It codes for CASSFTLTGIFRDTQYF.